This T cell receptor beta chain was found in a study of OX40 agonist ivuxolimab in advanced cancers. General notes on the study: Ivuxolimab was an agonistic, fully human IgG2 monoclonal antibody directed against OX40 (CD134), a costimulatory receptor. Intravenous ivuxolimab was administered to patients every 2 weeks at six dose levels: 0.01, 0.1, 0.3, 1.5, 3 and 10 mg/kg. Among the roughly 50 dose-escalation patients, about 20 had hepatocellular carcinoma, roughly 15 melanoma, 9 renal cell carcinoma and 9 head and neck cancer. In the dose-escalation cohort, more than 75% of patients were male, and the mean age was approximately 60 years, with a range of 23 to 79. Prior anti-PD-1, anti-PD-L1 or anti-CTLA-4 therapy was permitted, and about 40% of dose-escalation patients had received checkpoint inhibitors. Partial responses occurred in three dose-escalation patients: two with cutaneous melanoma and one with hepatocellular carcinoma. The purpose of peripheral TCRbeta sequencing was to test whether ivuxolimab changed TCR sequence diversity and led to clonal T-cell expansion. The paper describes the monotherapy dose-escalation part (N of about 54 patients) of the phase I trial of ivuxolimab. Points the paper makes about the study in general: The antigen specificity of the clonally expanded peripheral T cells was not determined. At doses of 0.1 to 3.0 mg/kg, clonal expansion of both CD4+ and CD8+ T cells in blood was seen between baseline and week 6. In the 0.1-3.0 mg/kg groups, partial responders were among the patients with the lowest normalized peripheral clonal expansion, particularly in CD8+ T cells. After ivuxolimab, expanded clones were on average more numerous among CD8+ T cells than among CD4+ T cells. Low levels of normalized T-cell clonal expansion were also seen in some patients who did not respond.

Reading the germline V gene gives CDR1 ENHRY and CDR2 SYGVKD. The V and J ends are trimmed by 3 bases and 3 bases, leaving 6 bases between them. The CDR3 numbers 12 residues from cysteine through phenylalanine. Kept here is only the CDR3 DNA, which spans 36 bases and is read in frame from base 1. Genomic DNA was isolated from the sorted cells so that the TCRbeta CDR3 region could be sequenced. The immunoSEQ Assay was used for sequencing of TCRbeta CDR3 regions. TCRdb limited this immuneACCESS table to in-frame rearrangements with V and J called. A share of clones is missing; checked studies link under half to unresolved V genes, and the rest is unexplained. This sample lists more than 80,000 clones; approximately 90% were detected once. The ten largest clones represent around 0.47% of the sample. Patients with autoimmune disease history or receiving systemic immunosuppression were excluded from the trial. Peripheral blood for TCR sequencing was drawn from every dose cohort at baseline, at cycle 4 day 1 and at cycle 7 day 1. The samples were taken from a phase I, first-in-human, multicenter, open-label dose-escalation trial of ivuxolimab. Adults with locally advanced or metastatic melanoma, renal cell carcinoma, hepatocellular carcinoma or head and neck squamous cell carcinoma were enrolled in the trial. CD4+ and CD8+ T cells were sorted separately from peripheral blood before TCR sequencing.

Of note for this clone: Its antigen remains unidentified. Qualities for individual bases were not recorded, and no much larger clone is one base off.

The clonotype comes from an adult with an advanced solid tumor such as melanoma, head and neck, liver or kidney cancer. The sample consisted of CD4+ or CD8+ T cells sorted from blood, taken in a trial of the OX40 agonist ivuxolimab. Recombination linked TRBV10-3 to TRBJ2-7; the D segment cannot be called with confidence. At the DNA level, the sequence is TGTGCCATCAGTGATGGGCTCTACGAGCAGTACTTC. This sequence encodes CAISDGLYEQYF.